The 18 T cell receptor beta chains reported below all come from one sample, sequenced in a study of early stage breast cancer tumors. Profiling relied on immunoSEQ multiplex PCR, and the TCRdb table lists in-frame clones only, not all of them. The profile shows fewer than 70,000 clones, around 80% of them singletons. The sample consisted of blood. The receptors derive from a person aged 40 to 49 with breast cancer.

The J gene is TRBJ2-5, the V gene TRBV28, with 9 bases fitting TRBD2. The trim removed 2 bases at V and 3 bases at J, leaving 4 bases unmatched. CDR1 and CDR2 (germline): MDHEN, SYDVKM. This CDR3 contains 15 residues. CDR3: CASSLASGKKETQYF. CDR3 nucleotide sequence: TGTGCCAGCAGTTTAGCTAGCGGGAAAAAAGAGACCCAGTACTTC.

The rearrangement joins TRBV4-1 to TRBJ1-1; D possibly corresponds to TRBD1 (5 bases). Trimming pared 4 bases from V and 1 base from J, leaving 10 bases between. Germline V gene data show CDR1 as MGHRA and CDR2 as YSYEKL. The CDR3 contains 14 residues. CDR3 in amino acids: CASSRIGANTEAFF. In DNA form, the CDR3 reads TGCGCCAGCAGCCGGATCGGGGCGAACACTGAAGCTTTCTTT.

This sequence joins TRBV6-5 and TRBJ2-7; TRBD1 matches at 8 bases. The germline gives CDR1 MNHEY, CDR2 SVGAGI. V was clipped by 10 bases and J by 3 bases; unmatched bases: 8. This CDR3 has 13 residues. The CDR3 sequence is CATSRGPYYEQYF. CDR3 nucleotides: TGTGCCACCTCCAGGGGGCCCTACTACGAGCAGTACTTC.

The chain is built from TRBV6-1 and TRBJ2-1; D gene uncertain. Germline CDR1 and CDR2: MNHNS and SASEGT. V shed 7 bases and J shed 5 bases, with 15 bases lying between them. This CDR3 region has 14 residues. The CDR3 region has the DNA TGTGCCAGCACCCTCGGCCTACTGGACAATGAGCAGTTCTTC. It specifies CASTLGLLDNEQFF.

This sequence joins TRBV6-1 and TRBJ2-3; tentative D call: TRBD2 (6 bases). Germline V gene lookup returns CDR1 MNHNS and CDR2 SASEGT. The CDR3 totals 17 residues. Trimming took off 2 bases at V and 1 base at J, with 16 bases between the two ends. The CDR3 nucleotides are TGTGCCAGCAGTGAATTGGGACTCCTTACTCGCACAGATACGCAGTATTTT. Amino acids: CASSELGLLTRTDTQYF.

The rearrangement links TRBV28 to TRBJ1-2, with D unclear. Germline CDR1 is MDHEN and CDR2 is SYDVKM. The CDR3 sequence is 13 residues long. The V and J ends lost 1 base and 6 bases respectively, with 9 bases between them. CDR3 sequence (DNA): TGTGCCAGCAGTTTATACCTGGCAGATGGCTACACCTTC. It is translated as CASSLYLADGYTF.

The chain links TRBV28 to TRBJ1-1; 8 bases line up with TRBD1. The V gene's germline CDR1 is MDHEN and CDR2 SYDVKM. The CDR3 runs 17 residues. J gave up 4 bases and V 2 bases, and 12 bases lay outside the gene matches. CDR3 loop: CASSLLQGAEESTEAFF. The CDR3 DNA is TGTGCCAGCAGTTTACTCCAGGGGGCAGAGGAGAGCACTGAAGCTTTCTTT.

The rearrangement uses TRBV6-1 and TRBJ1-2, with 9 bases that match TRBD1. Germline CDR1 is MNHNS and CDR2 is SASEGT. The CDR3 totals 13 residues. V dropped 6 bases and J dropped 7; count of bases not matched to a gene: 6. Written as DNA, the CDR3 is TGTGCCAGCAGGGACAGGGGCGCAGGTGGCTACACCTTC. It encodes CASRDRGAGGYTF.

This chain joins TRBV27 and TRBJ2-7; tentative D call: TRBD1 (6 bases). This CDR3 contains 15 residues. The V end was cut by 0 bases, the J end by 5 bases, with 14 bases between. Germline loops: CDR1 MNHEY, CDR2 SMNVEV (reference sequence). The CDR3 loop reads CASSLSGARGHEQYF. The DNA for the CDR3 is TGTGCCAGCAGTTTATCAGGGGCCAGGGGACACGAGCAGTACTTC.

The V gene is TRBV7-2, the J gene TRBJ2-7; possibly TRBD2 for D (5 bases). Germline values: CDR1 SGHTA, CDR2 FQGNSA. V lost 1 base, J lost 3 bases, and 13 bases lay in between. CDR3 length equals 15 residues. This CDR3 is CASSLVAGEFYEQYF. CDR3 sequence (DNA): TGTGCCAGCAGCTTAGTCGCCGGGGAATTCTACGAGCAGTACTTC.

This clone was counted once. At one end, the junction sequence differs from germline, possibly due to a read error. The CDR3 region is CVSSFTGGLGSYNEQFF. The DNA of the CDR3 is TGCGTCAGCAGCTTTACGGGAGGGTTGGGTTCCTACAATGAGCAGTTCTTC. V is TRBV5-1 and J is TRBJ2-1; TRBD2 matches 8 bases. CDR1 and CDR2 from the germline V gene are SGHRS and YFSETQ. The CDR3 contains 17 residues.

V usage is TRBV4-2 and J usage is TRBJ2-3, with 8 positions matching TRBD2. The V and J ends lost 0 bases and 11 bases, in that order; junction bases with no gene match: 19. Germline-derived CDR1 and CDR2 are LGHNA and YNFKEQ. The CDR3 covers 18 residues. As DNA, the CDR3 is TGTGCCAGCAGCCAAGATTTTCGTGGCGGGAGGCCGCAAACGGGGCAGTATTTT. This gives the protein CASSQDFRGGRPQTGQYF.

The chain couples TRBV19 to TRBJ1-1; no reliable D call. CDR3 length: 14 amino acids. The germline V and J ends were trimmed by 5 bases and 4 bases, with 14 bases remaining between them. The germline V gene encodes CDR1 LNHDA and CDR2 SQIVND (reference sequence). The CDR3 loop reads CASSRGLTGTEAFF. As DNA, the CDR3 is TGTGCCAGTAGTCGTGGACTCACGGGCACTGAAGCTTTCTTT.

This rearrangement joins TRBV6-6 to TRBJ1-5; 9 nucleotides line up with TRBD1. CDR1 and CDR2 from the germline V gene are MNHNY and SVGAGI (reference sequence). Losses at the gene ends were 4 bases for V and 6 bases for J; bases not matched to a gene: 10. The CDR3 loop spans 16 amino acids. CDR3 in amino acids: CASSWEQGALGQPQHF. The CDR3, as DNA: TGTGCCAGCAGTTGGGAACAGGGGGCGCTTGGTCAGCCCCAGCATTTT.

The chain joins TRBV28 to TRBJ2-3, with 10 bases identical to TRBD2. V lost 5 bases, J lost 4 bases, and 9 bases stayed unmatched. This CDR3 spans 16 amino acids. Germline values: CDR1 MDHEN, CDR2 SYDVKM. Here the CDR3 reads CASSDPSGRFADTQYF. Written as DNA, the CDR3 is TGTGCCAGCAGTGATCCTAGCGGGAGATTTGCAGATACGCAGTATTTT.

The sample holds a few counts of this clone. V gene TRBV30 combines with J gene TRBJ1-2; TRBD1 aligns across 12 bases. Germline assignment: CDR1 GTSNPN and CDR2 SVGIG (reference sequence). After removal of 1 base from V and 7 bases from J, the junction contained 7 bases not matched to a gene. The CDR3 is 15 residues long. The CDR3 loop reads CAWSAPGQGASGYTF. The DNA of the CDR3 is TGTGCCTGGAGTGCCCCGGGACAGGGGGCAAGTGGCTACACCTTC.

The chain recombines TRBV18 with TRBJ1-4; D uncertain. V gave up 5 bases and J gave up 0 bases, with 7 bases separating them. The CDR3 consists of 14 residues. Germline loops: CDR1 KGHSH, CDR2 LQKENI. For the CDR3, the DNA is TGTGCCAGCTCATCTACTGCAACTAATGAAAAACTGTTTTTT. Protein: CASSSTATNEKLFF.

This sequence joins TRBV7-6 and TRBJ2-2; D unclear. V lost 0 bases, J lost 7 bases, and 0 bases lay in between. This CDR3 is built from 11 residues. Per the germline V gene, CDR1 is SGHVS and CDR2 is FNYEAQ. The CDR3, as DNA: TGTGCCAGCAGCTTAGCCGGGGAGCTGTTTTTT. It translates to CASSLAGELFF.